This TCR beta chain came from a study of cytomegalovirus exposure and HLA in healthy donors. Study overall: Early released data comprised some 91 million unique TCRs from HLA-typed donors.

The CDR3 is made up of 14 amino acids. Germline assignment: CDR1 LNHDA and CDR2 SQIVND (reference sequence). Trimming at V came to 4 bases and at J to 1 base, leaving 1 base not matched to a gene. Concerning this clone itself: Antigen: not known.

Study observations and caveats: A later analysis reportedly found fewer N-insertions in an Asian-associated ancestry cluster than the roughly 670-donor mean. A later analysis linked a missense DCLRE1C variant to TCR beta V- and J-gene trimming.

PCR primers comprised 60 Vbeta and 13 Jbeta primers. The protocol was immunoSEQ multiplex PCR, while the TCRdb copy is restricted to in-frame clones and leaves out a portion. Among more than 90,000 clones listed, about four fifths were seen once. V and J are TRBV19 and TRBJ2-1, with 7 bases matching TRBD1. This sequence was found in a woman in her 70s in good health and CMV-seropositive. The sequencing input was PBMCs. The CDR3 DNA reads as TGTGCCAGTAGTACGGGACAGTCCTACAATGAGCAGTTCTTC. Amino acid sequence: CASSTGQSYNEQFF. Together with reference TRBV19 and TRBJ2-1, the CDR3 gives the full variable domain: DGGITQSPKYLFRKEGQNVTLSCEQNLNHDAMYWYRQDPGQGLRLIYYSQIVNDFQKGDIAEGYSVSREKKESFPLTVTSAQKNPTAFYLCASSTGQSYNEQFFGPGTRLTVL.